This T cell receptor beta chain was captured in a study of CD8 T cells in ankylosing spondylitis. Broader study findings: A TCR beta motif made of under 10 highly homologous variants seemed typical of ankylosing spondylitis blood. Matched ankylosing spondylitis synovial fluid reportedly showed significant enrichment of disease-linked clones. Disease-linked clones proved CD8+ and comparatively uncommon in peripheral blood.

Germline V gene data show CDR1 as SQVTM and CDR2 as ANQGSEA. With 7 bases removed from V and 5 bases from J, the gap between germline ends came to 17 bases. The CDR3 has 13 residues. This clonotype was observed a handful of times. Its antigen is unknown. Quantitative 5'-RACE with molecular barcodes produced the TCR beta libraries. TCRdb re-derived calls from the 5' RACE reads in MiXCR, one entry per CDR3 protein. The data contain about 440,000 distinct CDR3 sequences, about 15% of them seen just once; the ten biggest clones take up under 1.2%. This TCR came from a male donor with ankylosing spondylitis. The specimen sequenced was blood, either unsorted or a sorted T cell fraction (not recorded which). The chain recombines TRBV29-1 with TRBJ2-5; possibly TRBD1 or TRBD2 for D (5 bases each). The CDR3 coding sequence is TGCAGCGCTCCGAAGGGGCCGGGGGAGACCCAGTACTTC. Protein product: CSAPKGPGETQYF.